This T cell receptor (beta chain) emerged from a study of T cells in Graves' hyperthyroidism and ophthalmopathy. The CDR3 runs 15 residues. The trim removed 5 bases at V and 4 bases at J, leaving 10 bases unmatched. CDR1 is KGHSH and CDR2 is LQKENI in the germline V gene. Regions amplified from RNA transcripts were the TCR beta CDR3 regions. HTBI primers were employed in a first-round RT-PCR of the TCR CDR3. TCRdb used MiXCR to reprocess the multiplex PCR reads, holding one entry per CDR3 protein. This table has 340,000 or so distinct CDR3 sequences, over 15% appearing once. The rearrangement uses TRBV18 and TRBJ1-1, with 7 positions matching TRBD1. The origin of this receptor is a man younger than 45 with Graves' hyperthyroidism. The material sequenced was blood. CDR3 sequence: CASSKRQGATTEAFF. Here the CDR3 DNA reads TGTGCCAGCTCAAAACGACAGGGAGCCACCACTGAAGCTTTCTTT.